This TCR beta chain is from a study of T cell responses to AZD1222 COVID-19 vaccine. The wider study: Pooled together were second doses at about 4 or about 12 weeks.

Using immunoSEQ multiplex PCR, the repertoire was profiled, and TCRdb retains in-frame clones only, with some absent. The sample consists of 85,000 or so clones, 80% to 90% of them appearing once. Regarding the study as a whole: A rise in Spike-specific TCR breadth and depth followed two AZD1222 doses. Per reports, nearly half of all spike-specific TCRs target regions that are unmutated in variants. Most donors were white British, females outnumbered males, and clonal diversity was possibly underestimated.

Germline V gene data show CDR1 as SGHNT and CDR2 as YENEEA. Between the trimmed V and J ends, which lost 5 bases and 1 base, there was a span of 14 bases. The CDR3 contains 15 residues. In the case of this clone: As yet, its antigen is unknown.

This rearrangement joins TRBV11-3 to TRBJ1-2, with D hard to call. This clonotype was sampled from an adult in good health. The sequenced sample was peripheral blood, obtained on day 0 of AZD1222 vaccination. The CDR3 region is CASSPSGGSNYGYTF. Written as DNA, the CDR3 is TGTGCCAGCAGCCCCAGCGGAGGAAGTAACTATGGCTACACCTTC.